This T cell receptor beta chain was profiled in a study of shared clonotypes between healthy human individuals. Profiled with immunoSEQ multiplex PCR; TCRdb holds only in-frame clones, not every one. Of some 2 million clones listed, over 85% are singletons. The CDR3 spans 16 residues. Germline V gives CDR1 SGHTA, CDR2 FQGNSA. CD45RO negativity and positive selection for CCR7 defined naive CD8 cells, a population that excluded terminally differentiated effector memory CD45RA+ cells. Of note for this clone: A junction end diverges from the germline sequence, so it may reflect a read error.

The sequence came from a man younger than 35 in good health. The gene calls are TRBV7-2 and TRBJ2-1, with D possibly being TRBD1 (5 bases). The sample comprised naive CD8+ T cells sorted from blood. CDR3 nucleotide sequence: TGTGCCAGCAGGTCCCAGACTGCTCCACAGGTCAATGGGCAGTTCTTC. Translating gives CASRSQTAPQVNGQFF. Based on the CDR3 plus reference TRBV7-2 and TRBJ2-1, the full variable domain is GAGVSQSPSNKVTEKGKDVELRCDPISGHTALYWYRQSLGQGLEFLIYFQGNSAPDKSGLPSDRFSAERTGGSVSTLTIQRTQQEDSAVYLCASRSQTAPQVNGQFFGPGTRLTVL.